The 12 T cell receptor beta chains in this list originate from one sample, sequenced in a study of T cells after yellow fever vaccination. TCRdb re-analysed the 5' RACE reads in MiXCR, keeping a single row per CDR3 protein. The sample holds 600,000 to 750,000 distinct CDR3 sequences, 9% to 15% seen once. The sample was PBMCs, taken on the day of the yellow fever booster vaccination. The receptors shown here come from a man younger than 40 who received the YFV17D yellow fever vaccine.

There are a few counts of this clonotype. In DNA form, the CDR3 reads TGTGCCACCGTAGAGACCGGCACAGATACGCAGTATTTT. Its protein is CATVETGTDTQYF. The chain has TRBV28 and TRBJ2-3; D not resolved. The CDR3 totals 13 residues. The germline V and J ends were trimmed by 10 bases and 1 base, with 12 bases remaining between them. Germline loops: CDR1 MDHEN, CDR2 SYDVKM.

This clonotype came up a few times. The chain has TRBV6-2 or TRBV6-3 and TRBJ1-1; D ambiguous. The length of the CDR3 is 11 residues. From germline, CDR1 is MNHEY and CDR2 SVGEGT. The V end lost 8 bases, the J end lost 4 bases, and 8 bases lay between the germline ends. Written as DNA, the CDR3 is TGTGCCAGCGGTGGGATCACTGAAGCTTTCTTT. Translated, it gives CASGGITEAFF.

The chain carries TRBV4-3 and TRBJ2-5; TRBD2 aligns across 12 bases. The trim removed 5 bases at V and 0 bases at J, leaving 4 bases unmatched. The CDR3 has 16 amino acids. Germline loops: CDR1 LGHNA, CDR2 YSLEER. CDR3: CASSTLAGGHQETQYF. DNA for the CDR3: TGCGCCAGCAGCACTCTAGCGGGAGGGCACCAAGAGACCCAGTACTTC.

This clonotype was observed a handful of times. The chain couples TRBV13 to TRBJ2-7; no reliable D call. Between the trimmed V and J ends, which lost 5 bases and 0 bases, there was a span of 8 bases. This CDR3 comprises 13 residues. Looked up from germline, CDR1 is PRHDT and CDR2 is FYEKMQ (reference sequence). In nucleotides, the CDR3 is TGTGCCAGCAGCAGATACATCTCCTACGAGCAGTACTTC. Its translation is CASSRYISYEQYF. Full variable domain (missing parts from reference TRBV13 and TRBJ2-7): AAGVIQSPRHLIKEKRETATLKCYPIPRHDTVYWYQQGPGQDPQFLISFYEKMQSDKGSIPDRFSAQQFSDYHSELNMSSLELGDSALYFCASSRYISYEQYFGPGTRLTVT.

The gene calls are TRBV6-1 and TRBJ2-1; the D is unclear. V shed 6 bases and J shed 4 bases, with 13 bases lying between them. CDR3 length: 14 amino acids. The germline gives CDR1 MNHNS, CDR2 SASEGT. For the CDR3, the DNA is TGTGCCAGCAGCGGGTTTACGGAATACAATGAGCAGTTCTTC. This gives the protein CASSGFTEYNEQFF.

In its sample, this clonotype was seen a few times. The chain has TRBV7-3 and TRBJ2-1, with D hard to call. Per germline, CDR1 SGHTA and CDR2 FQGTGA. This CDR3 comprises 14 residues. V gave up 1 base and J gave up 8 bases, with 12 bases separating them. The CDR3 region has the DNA TGTGCCAGCAGCTTAATTCCGGGCGGATATGAGCAGTTCTTC. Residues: CASSLIPGGYEQFF.

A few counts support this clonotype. The CDR3 loop is CSVTRGEETQYF. CDR3 sequence (DNA): TGCAGCGTCACCCGGGGGGAAGAGACCCAGTACTTC. V is TRBV29-1 and J is TRBJ2-5; 7 bases line up with TRBD2. Per germline, CDR1 SQVTM and CDR2 ANQGSEA. Unmatched junction bases numbered 4, after V lost 6 bases and J lost 3 bases. The CDR3 contains 12 residues.

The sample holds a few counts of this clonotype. As DNA, the CDR3 is TGCAGTGCTAGGGACCCAAGGGCTGTCTACGAGCAGTACTTC. Its translation: CSARDPRAVYEQYF. The chain employs TRBV20-1 and TRBJ2-7; D is undetermined. Trimming cost V 3 bases and J 3 bases, with 15 bases left between them. This CDR3 is built from 14 residues. CDR1 is DFQATT, CDR2 SNEGSKA, per germline (reference sequence).

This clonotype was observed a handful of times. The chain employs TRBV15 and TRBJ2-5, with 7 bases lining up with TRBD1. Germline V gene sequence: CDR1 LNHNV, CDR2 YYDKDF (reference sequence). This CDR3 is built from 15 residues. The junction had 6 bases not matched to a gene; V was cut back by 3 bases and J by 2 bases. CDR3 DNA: TGTGCCACCAGCAGGGCACTGGGACAGCAAGAGACCCAGTACTTC. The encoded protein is CATSRALGQQETQYF.

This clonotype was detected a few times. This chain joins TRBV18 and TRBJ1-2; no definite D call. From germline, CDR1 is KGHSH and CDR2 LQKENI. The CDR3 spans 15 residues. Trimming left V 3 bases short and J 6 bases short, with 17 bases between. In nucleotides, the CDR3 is TGTGCCAGCTCACCCGGGCACAGCCATTTAGATGGCTACACCTTC. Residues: CASSPGHSHLDGYTF. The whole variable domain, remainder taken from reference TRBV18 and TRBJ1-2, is NAGVMQNPRHLVRRRGQEARLRCSPMKGHSHVYWYRQLPEEGLKFMVYLQKENIIDESGMPKERFSAEFPKEGPSILRIQQVVRGDSAAYFCASSPGHSHLDGYTFGSGTRLTVV.

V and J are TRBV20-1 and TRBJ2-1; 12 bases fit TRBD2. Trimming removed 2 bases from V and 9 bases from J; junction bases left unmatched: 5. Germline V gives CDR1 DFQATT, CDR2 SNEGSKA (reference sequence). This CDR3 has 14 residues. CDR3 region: CSARSTSGSPEQFF. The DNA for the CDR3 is TGCAGTGCTAGATCGACTAGCGGGAGCCCTGAGCAGTTCTTC.

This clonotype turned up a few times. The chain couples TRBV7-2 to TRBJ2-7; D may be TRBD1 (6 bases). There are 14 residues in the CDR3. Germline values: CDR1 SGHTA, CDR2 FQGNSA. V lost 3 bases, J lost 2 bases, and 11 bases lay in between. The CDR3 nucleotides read TGTGCCAGCAGCTTGGGGGCAGACCCCTACGAGCAGTACTTC. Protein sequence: CASSLGADPYEQYF. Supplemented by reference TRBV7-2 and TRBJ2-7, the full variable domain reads GAGVSQSPSNKVTEKGKDVELRCDPISGHTALYWYRQSLGQGLEFLIYFQGNSAPDKSGLPSDRFSAERTGGSVSTLTIQRTQQEDSAVYLCASSLGADPYEQYFGPGTRLTVT.